A single sample gave rise to the 18 T cell receptor beta chains below, sequenced in a study of cytomegalovirus exposure and HLA in healthy donors. The PCR made use of 60 Vbeta and 13 Jbeta primers. This table comes from immunoSEQ multiplex PCR, and its TCRdb copy is limited to in-frame clones, with some not included. The sample table sets out about 78,000 clones. Sequencing was carried out using PBMCs. The receptors were sampled from a female donor in good health and CMV-seropositive.

This chain uses TRBV28 with TRBJ2-3, with 8 bases fitting TRBD2. V lost 3 bases, J lost 5 bases, and 7 bases stayed unmatched. Per the germline V gene, CDR1 is MDHEN and CDR2 is SYDVKM. The CDR3 consists of 15 residues. The CDR3 bases are TGTGCCAGCAGTTTCGGGGGGGTGGCGGGAGATACGCAGTATTTT. Its translation: CASSFGGVAGDTQYF.

V is TRBV5-4 and J is TRBJ2-6, with TRBD1 matching over 9 bases. CDR3 size: 17 residues. The junction had 5 bases not matched to a gene; V was cut back by 2 bases and J by 2 bases. Germline CDR1 is SGHNT and CDR2 is YYREEE (reference sequence). CDR3 region: CASSFRDRVAGANVLTF. In nucleotides, the CDR3 is TGTGCCAGCAGCTTCCGGGACAGGGTGGCTGGGGCCAACGTCCTGACTTTC. The full variable domain, with the rest looked up from reference TRBV5-4 and TRBJ2-6, is ETGVTQSPTHLIKTRGQQVTLRCSSQSGHNTVSWYQQALGQGPQFIFQYYREEENGRGNFPPRFSGLQFPNYSSELNVNALELDDSALYLCASSFRDRVAGANVLTFGAGSRLTVL.

This sequence joins TRBV6-5 and TRBJ1-1, with a tentative D call TRBD1 (6 bases). This CDR3 is 14 amino acids long. Per germline, CDR1 MNHEY and CDR2 SVGAGI. The V end was cut by 5 bases, the J end by 0 bases, with 10 bases between. CDR3 sequence reads: CASSRQDVNTEAFF. Here the CDR3 DNA reads TGTGCCAGCAGTCGACAGGACGTGAACACTGAAGCTTTCTTT.

The genes are TRBV25-1 and TRBJ2-5; 11 nucleotides align to TRBD2. Per germline, CDR1 MGHDK and CDR2 SYGVNS. J gave up 2 bases and V 5 bases, and 13 bases lay outside the gene matches. The CDR3 consists of 18 residues. Written as DNA, the CDR3 is TGTGCCAGCAGTAAAGGACTAGCGGGTGATCTCCAGCAAGAGACCCAGTACTTC. Translation gives CASSKGLAGDLQQETQYF.

The chain links TRBV11-1 to TRBJ2-2, with D possibly matching TRBD1 (6 bases). CDR1 and CDR2 (germline): SGHAT, FQDESV (reference sequence). CDR3 size: 17 residues. V was trimmed by 0 bases and J by 3 bases, leaving 14 bases between them. The CDR3 loop reads CASSLAQPGADTGELFF. The CDR3 nucleotides are TGTGCCAGCAGCTTAGCCCAACCAGGGGCGGACACCGGGGAGCTGTTTTTT.

The CDR3 sequence is CASSSFPGEKLFF. The CDR3 DNA follows: TGTGCCAGCAGCTCATTTCCCGGTGAAAAACTGTTTTTT. This sequence joins TRBV7-2 and TRBJ1-4; no definite D call. V dropped 4 bases and J dropped 7 bases, with 10 bases sitting between them. The CDR3 is 13 residues long. CDR1 SGHTA and CDR2 FQGNSA come from the germline V gene.

The CDR3 sequence is CASSSRESTGELFF. CDR3 bases: TGTGCCAGTAGTAGCCGGGAGAGCACCGGGGAGCTGTTTTTT. The chain combines TRBV19 with TRBJ2-2; D may be TRBD2 (6 bases). Trimming stripped 4 bases from V and 4 bases from J, with 10 bases between. This CDR3 has 14 amino acids. The germline CDR1 and CDR2 sequences are LNHDA and SQIVND (reference sequence).

The rearrangement uses TRBV30 and TRBJ2-3; 7 bases are shared with TRBD2. CDR1 is GTSNPN and CDR2 is SVGIG in the germline V gene (reference sequence). This CDR3 region has 14 residues. The junction had 8 bases not matched to a gene; V was cut back by 3 bases and J by 5 bases. DNA for the CDR3: TGTGCCTGGAGCACGGCGGGAGCCGGAGATACGCAGTATTTT. This codes for CAWSTAGAGDTQYF.

The chain combines TRBV19 with TRBJ2-3; maybe TRBD2 (6 bases). V was clipped by 5 bases and J by 0 bases, with 15 bases between them. The CDR3 runs to 16 residues. CDR1 LNHDA and CDR2 SQIVND come from the germline V gene (reference sequence). The CDR3 is CASSAPGARSTDTQYF. In nucleotides, the CDR3 is TGTGCCAGTAGTGCCCCGGGAGCACGTAGCACAGATACGCAGTATTTT.

The rearrangement links TRBV25-1 to TRBJ2-3; TRBD1 might be the D (5 bases). The CDR3 has 15 amino acids. Trimming cost V 1 base and J 0 bases, with 8 bases left between them. Germline assignment: CDR1 MGHDK and CDR2 SYGVNS. The CDR3 here is CASSESGLSTDTQYF. The CDR3 region has the DNA TGTGCCAGCAGTGAATCAGGGCTTAGCACAGATACGCAGTATTTT. Based on the CDR3 plus reference TRBV25-1 and TRBJ2-3, the full variable domain is EADIYQTPRYLVIGTGKKITLECSQTMGHDKMYWYQQDPGMELHLIHYSYGVNSTEKGDLSSESTVSRIRTEHFPLTLESARPSHTSQYLCASSESGLSTDTQYFGPGTRLTVL.

This chain links TRBV4-3 with TRBJ1-6; possible D gene TRBD1, 5 bases. CDR3 length: 15 amino acids. Germline V gene lookup returns CDR1 LGHNA and CDR2 YSLEER. V dropped 1 base and J dropped 11 bases, with 15 bases sitting between them. CDR3 protein: CASSQVWGSGAPLHF. CDR3 bases: TGCGCCAGCAGCCAAGTTTGGGGCTCTGGTGCACCCCTCCACTTT.

The chain employs TRBV2 and TRBJ1-1, with no clear D. The CDR3 is made up of 13 amino acids. V shed 3 bases and J shed 4 bases, with 9 bases lying between them. CDR1 SNHLY and CDR2 FYNNEI come from the germline V gene. CDR3 sequence: CASSDSEATEAFF. CDR3 nucleotide sequence: TGTGCCAGCAGTGACTCGGAGGCCACTGAAGCTTTCTTT.

This chain links TRBV6-5 with TRBJ2-7; D possibly corresponds to TRBD2 (5 bases). The V end was cut by 7 bases, the J end by 7 bases, with 11 bases between. CDR3 length: 11 residues. Germline V gene data show CDR1 as MNHEY and CDR2 as SVGAGI. The DNA for the CDR3 is TGTGCCAGCAAGGCGGGCCTTGAGCAGTACTTC. Amino acid sequence: CASKAGLEQYF.

The chain carries TRBV19 and TRBJ1-2, with TRBD1 matching over 7 bases. V lost 4 bases, J lost 2 bases, and 7 bases stayed unmatched. The CDR3 runs to 15 residues. Germline V gene data show CDR1 as LNHDA and CDR2 as SQIVND (reference sequence). Here the CDR3 DNA reads TGTGCCAGTAGTACGGGGACAGCTGGAAACTATGGCTACACCTTC. It codes for CASSTGTAGNYGYTF.

The gene calls are TRBV6-1 and TRBJ1-2; possibly TRBD1 for D (5 bases). The CDR3 has 12 amino acids. Germline CDR1 is MNHNS and CDR2 is SASEGT. V was pared by 9 bases and J by 8 bases, with 16 bases between. CDR3 nucleotides: TGTGCCAGTGACCTAGGGGTCGCCGGCTACACCTTC. This sequence encodes CASDLGVAGYTF.

This chain connects TRBV4-1 to TRBJ2-1; 13 positions match TRBD2. In germline, CDR1 is MGHRA, CDR2 YSYEKL. J gave up 9 bases and V 4 bases, and 9 bases lay outside the gene matches. The CDR3 is made up of 16 amino acids. The CDR3 sequence is CASSPQRTSGGSEQFF. The CDR3 DNA is TGCGCCAGCAGCCCGCAACGGACTAGCGGGGGAAGTGAGCAGTTCTTC.

Judged by frequency, this clone is medium-sized (0.01 to 0.1%). The chain carries TRBV18 and TRBJ1-4, with D perhaps TRBD1 (6 bases). V was clipped by 6 bases and J by 0 bases, with 17 bases between them. CDR3 length: 17 residues. Germline loops: CDR1 KGHSH, CDR2 LQKENI. The CDR3 bases are TGTGCCAGCTCTCCCTTCGGGAGGGGGACAACTAATGAAAAACTGTTTTTT. Translated, it gives CASSPFGRGTTNEKLFF. The entire variable domain, with the rest obtained from reference TRBV18 and TRBJ1-4, is as follows: NAGVMQNPRHLVRRRGQEARLRCSPMKGHSHVYWYRQLPEEGLKFMVYLQKENIIDESGMPKERFSAEFPKEGPSILRIQQVVRGDSAAYFCASSPFGRGTTNEKLFFGSGTQLSVL.

J is TRBJ1-6 and V is TRBV7-6; TRBD1 agrees at 8 bases. The CDR3 has 15 amino acids. Germline CDR1 SGHVS, CDR2 FNYEAQ. Trimming took 2 bases from V and 10 from J; bases not matched to a gene: 7. As DNA, the CDR3 is TGTGCCAGCAGCTTATCCGACAGGGGACGATCACCCCTCCACTTT. Translating gives CASSLSDRGRSPLHF. The whole variable domain, filled in from reference TRBV7-6 and TRBJ1-6, reads GAGVSQSPRYKVTKRGQDVALRCDPISGHVSLYWYRQALGQGPEFLTYFNYEAQQDKSGLPNDRFSAERPEGSISTLTIQRTEQRDSAMYRCASSLSDRGRSPLHFGNGTRLTVT.